Below are 5 T cell receptor beta chains sequenced from a single sample in a study of shared clonotypes between healthy human individuals. Method: immunoSEQ multiplex PCR; TCRdb's copy keeps in-frame clones and lacks some. The data show 1.5 million to 2.5 million clones, about 95% seen once. Naive CD8 isolation took CD45RO-negative cells positively selected for CCR7 and excluded terminally differentiated effector memory CD45RA+ cells. What was sequenced was naive CD8+ T cells sorted from blood. The receptors originated from a man in his late teens or twenties in good health.

The chain joins TRBV29-1 to TRBJ2-2; possibly TRBD1 for D (5 bases). The length of the CDR3 is 13 residues. The germline V and J ends were trimmed by 8 bases and 2 bases, with 12 bases remaining between them. Germline lookup yields CDR1 SQVTM and CDR2 ANQGSEA. The CDR3 nucleotides read TGCAGCCTGAAGACAGACAACACCGGGGAGCTGTTTTTT. Amino acids: CSLKTDNTGELFF.

This clone was detected once. The V gene is TRBV4-3, the J gene TRBJ2-1, with 9 bases fitting TRBD2. The CDR3 sequence is 17 residues long. J was trimmed by 5 bases and V by 0 bases; bases with no gene match: 8. Looked up from germline, CDR1 is LGHNA and CDR2 is YSLEER. The CDR3 nucleotides are TGCGCCAGCAGCCAAGATCCATGGCGGGAGGGCCACAATGAGCAGTTCTTC. Translating it yields CASSQDPWREGHNEQFF.

The J gene is TRBJ1-6, the V gene TRBV7-8, with D possibly being TRBD1 (5 bases). The V and J ends lost 1 base and 5 bases respectively, with 15 bases between them. The CDR3 has 17 residues. The V gene's germline CDR1 is SGHVS and CDR2 FQNEAQ. CDR3 sequence: CASSLDEGARDNSPLHF. As DNA, the CDR3 is TGTGCCAGCAGCTTAGACGAAGGGGCTAGGGATAATTCACCCCTCCACTTT.

J is TRBJ1-3 and V is TRBV29-1; D is unresolved. V was clipped by 7 bases and J by 2 bases, with 12 bases between them. Germline V CDR1 and CDR2: SQVTM, ANQGSEA. The CDR3 contains 13 residues. CDR3 sequence (DNA): TGCAGCGCGTACACCGGGACTGGAAACACCATATATTTT. Amino acid sequence: CSAYTGTGNTIYF.

Of note for this clone: The same CDR3 arises from other DNA sequences in this sample as well. The CDR3 bases are TGTGCCAGCAGTGAAGCTGGGGCCAACGTCCTGACTTTC. Protein: CASSEAGANVLTF. V and J are TRBV6-1 and TRBJ2-6; no clear D. CDR1 and CDR2 (germline): MNHNS, SASEGT. This CDR3 comprises 13 residues. V was shortened by 0 bases and J by 3 bases, with 0 bases between the two germline ends.